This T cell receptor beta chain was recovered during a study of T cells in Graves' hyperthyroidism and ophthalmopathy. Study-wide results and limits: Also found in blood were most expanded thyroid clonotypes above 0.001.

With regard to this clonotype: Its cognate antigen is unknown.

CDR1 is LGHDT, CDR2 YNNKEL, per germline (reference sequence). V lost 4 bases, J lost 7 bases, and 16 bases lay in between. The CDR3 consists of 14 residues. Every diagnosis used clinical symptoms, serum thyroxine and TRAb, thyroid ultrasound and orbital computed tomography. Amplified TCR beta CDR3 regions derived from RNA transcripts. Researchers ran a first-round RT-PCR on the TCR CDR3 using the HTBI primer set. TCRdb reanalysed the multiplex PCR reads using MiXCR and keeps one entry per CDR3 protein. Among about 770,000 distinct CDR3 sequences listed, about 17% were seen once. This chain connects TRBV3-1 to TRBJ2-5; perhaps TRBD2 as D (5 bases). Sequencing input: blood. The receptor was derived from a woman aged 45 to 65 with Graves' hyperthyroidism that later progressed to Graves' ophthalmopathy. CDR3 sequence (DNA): TGTGCCAGCAGCCTTCCACTAGAACCTCGGACCCAGTACTTC. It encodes CASSLPLEPRTQYF.